This T cell receptor beta chain emerged from a study of technical replicates of blood from a few donors. This CDR3 has 12 residues. Germline V gives CDR1 LNHDA, CDR2 SQIVND (reference sequence). V lost 7 bases and J lost 3, with 7 bases in between. Profiling relied on immunoSEQ multiplex PCR, and the TCRdb table lists in-frame clones only, not all of them. The repertoire holds about 60,000 clones, with approximately 87% as singletons. This TCR derives from a human donor in good health. Some clones in this sample may be carry-over from other donors' samples. Input material: PBMCs. The V and J genes are TRBV19 and TRBJ2-1; a possible D gene is TRBD1 (5 bases). For the CDR3, the DNA is TGTGCCAGTACCACAGGCTACAATGAGCAGTTCTTC. This sequence encodes CASTTGYNEQFF.